The rows below give T cell receptor beta chains drawn from one sample of a study of T-cell reconstitution after alpha-beta-depleted transplantation in children. TCRdb reanalysed the PCR reads using MiXCR and keeps one entry per CDR3 protein. The table includes hundreds of thousands of distinct CDR3 sequences, 15% to 20% detected once. The sequences come from PBMCs from the stem cell graft donor, collected from the stem cell graft. The receptor set was obtained from a human donor who donated a stem cell graft to a child with acute lymphoblastic leukemia. The CDR3 runs from the conserved cysteine through the conserved F or W. A D gene is named only where the DNA matches it firmly. Clone size is shown for a subset of rows, as once, few, many or a class of expanded clone.

j_call	v_call	clone_size	d_call	cdr3_aa	cdr3_nt
TRBJ2-1	TRBV18	few	TRBD2	CASSLVGAGAYNEQFF	TGTGCCAGCTCACTGGTAGGAGCGGGAGCCTACAATGAGCAGTTCTTC
TRBJ2-1	TRBV9	few	-	CASSVADSSYNEQFF	TGTGCCAGCAGCGTAGCTGACAGCTCCTACAATGAGCAGTTCTTC
TRBJ2-7	TRBV19	few	-	CASSTKQGSYEQYF	TGTGCCAGTAGTACGAAACAGGGCTCCTACGAGCAGTACTTC
TRBJ2-5	TRBV5-1	-	-	CASRASQETQYF	TGCGCCAGCCGGGCATCCCAAGAGACCCAGTACTTC
TRBJ2-1	TRBV29-1	-	-	CSVGHPSYNEQFF	TGCAGCGTTGGACATCCCTCCTACAATGAGCAGTTCTTC
TRBJ2-1	TRBV20-1	few	TRBD2	CSATYAGGPYNEQFF	TGCAGTGCTACATACGCGGGAGGGCCCTACAATGAGCAGTTCTTC
TRBJ2-2	TRBV6-5	few	-	CASSYSLATGELFF	TGTGCCAGCAGTTACTCTCTAGCCACCGGGGAGCTGTTTTTT
TRBJ1-2	TRBV11-1	once	TRBD1	CASSSNLDRGIHGYTF	TGTGCCAGCAGCTCTAACTTGGACAGGGGGATACATGGCTACACCTTC
TRBJ2-1	TRBV19	-	TRBD1	CASSLYTTGRSYNEQFF	TGTGCCAGTAGTTTGTACACGACAGGGCGCTCCTACAATGAGCAGTTCTTC
TRBJ2-7	TRBV6-2/TRBV6-3	many	-	CASSYGPYEQYF	TGTGCCAGCAGTTACGGTCCCTACGAGCAGTACTTC
TRBJ2-7	TRBV20-1	-	-	CSARGKLAGPLYEQYF	TGCAGTGCTAGGGGGAAGTTGGCGGGGCCCCTCTACGAGCAGTACTTC
TRBJ1-1	TRBV5-1	-	TRBD1	CASSTRQGAQGTEAFF	TGCGCCAGCAGCACGCGACAGGGGGCGCAGGGCACTGAAGCTTTCTTT
TRBJ2-5	TRBV12-3/TRBV12-4	few	TRBD1	CASSELGQGQETQYF	TGTGCCAGCAGTGAATTAGGACAGGGGCAAGAGACCCAGTACTTC
TRBJ2-7	TRBV6-1	-	TRBD1	CASSTGTAVGEEQYF	TGTGCCAGCAGTACGGGGACAGCGGTTGGGGAGGAGCAGTACTTC
TRBJ2-2	TRBV9	few	-	CASSSREFNTGELFF	TGTGCCAGCAGCTCCCGGGAATTTAACACCGGGGAGCTGTTTTTT
TRBJ1-5	TRBV7-4	-	-	CASSLTNDQPQHF	TGTGCCAGCAGCTTAACTAACGATCAGCCCCAGCATTTT
TRBJ2-3	TRBV7-2	-	-	CASSFSLASTDTQYF	TGTGCCAGCAGCTTTTCGCTGGCTAGCACAGATACGCAGTATTTT
TRBJ1-1	TRBV24-1	many	-	CATSAGVLNTEAFF	TGTGCCACCAGTGCAGGGGTTCTTAACACTGAAGCTTTCTTT
TRBJ1-3	TRBV27	few	-	CASSALSSGNTIYF	TGTGCCAGCAGTGCATTGAGCTCTGGAAACACCATATATTTT
TRBJ2-1	TRBV28	few	-	CASSFGSFGSYNEQFF	TGTGCCAGCAGTTTCGGCTCCTTTGGGTCCTACAATGAGCAGTTCTTC
TRBJ2-5	TRBV6-5	once	-	CASSYAEGPQETQYF	TGTGCCAGCAGTTACGCGGAGGGGCCGCAAGAGACCCAGTACTTC
TRBJ1-5	TRBV12-3/TRBV12-4	-	-	CASSAFRGRGQPQHF	TGTGCCAGCAGTGCTTTCAGGGGTAGGGGTCAGCCCCAGCATTTT
TRBJ1-4	TRBV5-1	few	TRBD1	CASRPGQGEKLFF	TGCGCCAGCAGGCCGGGACAGGGCGAAAAACTGTTTTTT
TRBJ2-7	TRBV29-1	-	TRBD2	CSVAGGALSYEQYF	TGCAGCGTTGCGGGGGGAGCCCTCTCCTACGAGCAGTACTTC
TRBJ2-1	TRBV12-3/TRBV12-4	-	TRBD1	CASSLGTGGMSSYNEQFF	TGTGCCAGCAGTTTGGGGACAGGGGGCATGAGCTCCTACAATGAGCAGTTCTTC
TRBJ1-1	TRBV20-1	-	TRBD1	CSAREDRAGAEAFF	TGCAGTGCTAGAGAGGACAGGGCGGGCGCTGAAGCTTTCTTT
TRBJ1-2	TRBV4-1	few	-	CASSQDSNPSYGYTF	TGCGCCAGCAGCCAAGATAGCAACCCAAGCTATGGCTACACCTTC
TRBJ2-3	TRBV7-3	few	TRBD2	CASSSLTSVNTQYF	TGTGCCAGCAGCTCTCTGACTAGCGTCAATACGCAGTATTTT
TRBJ2-1	TRBV5-1	-	TRBD1	CASSLEGGLGNEQFF	TGCGCCAGCAGCTTGGAAGGGGGCTTAGGAAATGAGCAGTTCTTC
TRBJ2-1	TRBV6-6	-	TRBD1	CASSYGTGEKFF	TGTGCCAGCAGTTACGGGACAGGGGAAAAGTTCTTC
TRBJ2-1	TRBV6-1	-	-	CASTDGTFLVSYNEQFF	TGTGCCAGCACCGATGGGACTTTTCTTGTTTCCTACAATGAGCAGTTCTTC
TRBJ2-2	TRBV12-3/TRBV12-4	few	-	CASSLSDQNTGELFF	TGTGCCAGCAGTTTAAGCGACCAGAACACCGGGGAGCTGTTTTTT
TRBJ2-5	TRBV4-2	few	-	CASSQAEGEQTQYF	TGTGCCAGCAGCCAAGCGGAAGGGGAGCAGACCCAGTACTTC
TRBJ2-5	TRBV20-1	-	-	CSAMSGDAKETQYF	TGCAGTGCTATGAGCGGTGATGCAAAAGAGACCCAGTACTTC
TRBJ2-3	TRBV6-6	-	-	CASSYFGQDTQYF	TGTGCCAGCAGTTACTTTGGACAAGATACGCAGTATTTT
TRBJ2-7	TRBV4-2	-	TRBD2	CASSQRLAGIYEQYF	TGTGCCAGCAGCCAGCGGCTAGCGGGGATCTACGAGCAGTACTTC
TRBJ2-7	TRBV5-6	-	-	CASSLGIDEQYF	TGTGCCAGCAGCTTGGGGATCGACGAGCAGTACTTC
TRBJ2-7	TRBV7-9	few	-	CASSSTDGPSYEQYF	TGTGCCAGCAGCTCCACTGACGGACCCTCCTACGAGCAGTACTTC
TRBJ1-5	TRBV5-8	-	-	CASSLAKTFLNQPQHF	TGTGCCAGCAGCTTGGCTAAGACATTTTTGAATCAGCCCCAGCATTTT
TRBJ1-5	TRBV12-3/TRBV12-4	few	-	CASSRHGKGNQPQHF	TGTGCCAGCAGTCGACACGGGAAGGGCAATCAGCCCCAGCATTTT
TRBJ1-1	TRBV7-3	-	TRBD1	CASREQGSTEAFF	TGTGCCAGCAGAGAACAGGGGAGCACTGAAGCTTTCTTT
TRBJ2-1	TRBV11-2	-	TRBD2	CASTPLAGGRDEQFF	TGTGCCAGCACCCCACTAGCGGGAGGGAGGGATGAGCAGTTCTTC
TRBJ2-6	TRBV5-4	-	TRBD2	CASSLGLANPGANVLTF	TGTGCCAGCAGCTTAGGACTAGCAAACCCTGGGGCCAACGTCCTGACTTTC
TRBJ2-7	TRBV7-3	many	-	CASSLGGHSYEQYF	TGTGCCAGCAGCTTAGGGGGTCACAGCTACGAGCAGTACTTC
TRBJ1-1	TRBV5-1	many	-	CASTLAPHTEAFF	TGCGCCAGCACCTTGGCCCCTCACACTGAAGCTTTCTTT
TRBJ1-1	TRBV6-4	-	-	CASRVPGTNTEAFF	TGTGCCAGCCGTGTTCCGGGGACGAACACTGAAGCTTTCTTT
TRBJ2-7	TRBV20-1	few	-	CSAARQVAYEQYF	TGCAGTGCTGCGCGGCAGGTCGCCTACGAGCAGTACTTC
TRBJ2-7	TRBV14	-	-	CASSRTYGGYEQYF	TGTGCCAGCAGCCGAACGTACGGCGGCTACGAGCAGTACTTC
TRBJ2-6	TRBV5-6	-	TRBD1	CASSSGTGGGANGLTF	TGTGCCAGCAGCTCCGGGACAGGAGGTGGGGCCAACGGCCTGACTTTC
TRBJ1-4	TRBV7-9	many	-	CASSLGQINEKLFF	TGTGCCAGCAGCTTAGGACAGATTAATGAAAAACTGTTTTTT
TRBJ1-3	TRBV27	-	-	CASKPIARGGNTIYF	TGTGCCAGCAAACCGATCGCCCGGGGAGGAAACACCATATATTTT
TRBJ2-6	TRBV28	few	-	CASSLRASSGANVLTF	TGTGCCAGCAGTTTACGGGCCAGCTCTGGGGCCAACGTCCTGACTTTC
TRBJ1-2	TRBV21-1	few	-	CASTIRGRGYTF	TGTGCCAGCACGATCAGGGGGCGGGGCTACACCTTC
TRBJ1-5	TRBV5-1	-	TRBD1	CASSLGTGAQPQHF	TGCGCCAGCAGCTTGGGGACAGGGGCCCAGCCCCAGCATTTT
TRBJ2-7	TRBV4-1	-	-	CASSPGPGIAYEQYF	TGCGCCAGCAGCCCAGGTCCGGGAATCGCCTACGAGCAGTACTTC
TRBJ2-7	TRBV5-1	-	TRBD2	CASKRLAGRAGAAEQYF	TGCGCCAGCAAAAGGCTAGCGGGAAGAGCGGGTGCGGCCGAGCAGTACTTC
TRBJ1-2	TRBV9	many	-	CASSGGGYGYTF	TGTGCCAGCAGTGGGGGAGGATATGGCTACACCTTC
TRBJ2-1	TRBV19	-	-	CASSIGVEQFF	TGTGCCAGTAGTATAGGCGTTGAGCAGTTCTTC
TRBJ2-7	TRBV7-3	-	-	CASSLSPGSGVYEQYF	TGTGCCAGCAGCTTATCGCCAGGCTCTGGGGTCTACGAGCAGTACTTC
TRBJ2-7	TRBV7-2	-	-	CASSLGLQGKQYF	TGTGCCAGCAGCTTAGGTCTACAGGGAAAGCAGTACTTC